One and the same sample provided the 2 T cell receptor beta chains below, sequenced in a study of CD4 T cells in relation to SARS-CoV-2 and coronaviruses. No antigens are known for them. Before the COVID-19 pandemic, during about 2010-2018, CD4+ T cells were taken from unexposed donors. The cells were cultured for about ten days before CD4+ T cells were isolated. The assay was immunoSEQ multiplex PCR, and TCRdb's table has in-frame clones only and misses some. The sample includes about 24,000 clones, 77% of them seen just once. Material: CD4+ T cells from PBMCs, cultured in vitro. The receptors were gathered from a human donor in good health.

V gene TRBV7-9 combines with J gene TRBJ2-2; D may match TRBD1 or TRBD2 (5 bases each). CDR1 and CDR2 from the germline V gene are SEHNR and FQNEAQ (reference sequence). Trimming left V 8 bases short and J 1 base short, with 20 bases between. The CDR3 is 17 amino acids. The CDR3 DNA reads as TGTGCCAGCGCAAATATCCGGGGCGGGCAGAACACCGGGGAGCTGTTTTTT. Residues: CASANIRGGQNTGELFF.

Only one count was recorded for this clone. The chain uses TRBV6-5 and TRBJ1-2; TRBD1 is a possible D gene (5 bases). The V end was cut by 5 bases, the J end by 4 bases, with 14 bases between. Germline V CDR1 and CDR2: MNHEY, SVGAGI. This CDR3 has 14 residues. This CDR3 reads CASSMPQGPYGYTF. The CDR3 bases are TGTGCCAGCAGTATGCCTCAGGGTCCCTATGGCTACACCTTC.